Given below is one T cell receptor beta chain in context. Antigen specificity is unknown. This sample is drawn from a study of cytomegalovirus exposure and HLA in healthy donors. Study-level results: Being productive about 87% or about 30% of the time was typical of most TCR beta V segments in an earlier analysis. In a later analysis, productive TCRs from donors in an Asian-associated ancestry cluster reportedly carried fewer N-insertions than the cohort mean.

The CDR3 length is 16 residues. Germline V gene data show CDR1 as MNHNY and CDR2 as SVGAGI (reference sequence). Losses at the gene ends were 2 bases for V and 7 bases for J; bases not matched to a gene: 9. The PCR employed 60 Vbeta primers together with 13 Jbeta primers. The data were produced by immunoSEQ multiplex PCR, yet TCRdb's version contains in-frame clones alone and is incomplete. This table holds more than 110,000 clones, approximately 80% found once. The receptor was isolated from a male donor in good health and CMV-seronegative. The V and J genes are TRBV6-6 and TRBJ2-1; 9 positions match TRBD2. The sequenced sample consisted of PBMCs. The DNA of the CDR3 is TGTGCCAGCAGTTACATGACGGGACTAGCTAGGAATGAGCAGTTCTTC. Translation: CASSYMTGLARNEQFF.